A selection of T cell receptor beta chains follows, all from one sample in a study of OX40 agonist ivuxolimab in advanced cancers. Generated by immunoSEQ multiplex PCR, the TCRdb table keeps only in-frame clones and is missing some. The data contain around 53,000 clones, 70% to 90% of them singletons. The material was CD4+ or CD8+ T cells sorted from blood, obtained in a trial of the OX40 agonist ivuxolimab. The receptors stem from an adult with an advanced solid tumor such as melanoma, head and neck, liver or kidney cancer. CDR3s include the opening cysteine and the closing phenylalanine or tryptophan. The order of the fields is clone size, D gene, J gene, V gene, CDR3 DNA, CDR3 protein. The D gene is left open where the match is weak. Expanded clones are given a class, and other clones once, few, many or no size at all.

>-|-|TRBJ1-2|TRBV5-1
TGCGCCAGCAGCTTGGCCCCATCGATAGGAGGAAACTATGGCTACACCTTC
CASSLAPSIGGNYGYTF
>few|-|TRBJ1-2|TRBV5-1
TGCGCCAGCAGCTTGGAGGGATATGGCTACACCTTC
CASSLEGYGYTF
>-|-|TRBJ1-4|TRBV5-4
TGTGCCAGCAGGGCCGGGACCGCGAATGAAAAACTGTTTTTT
CASRAGTANEKLFF
>-|-|TRBJ1-5|TRBV18
TGTGCCAGCTCTCGCGGGGTCCCTGGGCAGCCCCAGCATTTT
CASSRGVPGQPQHF
>-|-|TRBJ2-3|TRBV7-9
TGTGCCAGCAGCTCCGGGACCAGGGAAGATACGCAGTATTTT
CASSSGTREDTQYF
>-|TRBD2|TRBJ2-5|TRBV18
TGTGCCAGCTCAGAACGTAGCGGGGGACTCCAAGAGACCCAGTACTTC
CASSERSGGLQETQYF
>-|-|TRBJ1-1|TRBV30
TGTGCCTGGAGTGCGTCGGATAAAGCTTTCTTT
CAWSASDKAFF
>-|-|TRBJ2-3|TRBV6-4
TGTGCCAGCAGTGAGCAGGGGGGGGCTGATACGCAGTATTTT
CASSEQGGADTQYF
>-|-|TRBJ2-1|TRBV2
TGTGCCAGCACCGGCGAGCTTGAGCAGTTCTTC
CASTGELEQFF
>-|-|TRBJ2-7|TRBV5-4
TGTGCCAGCAGCTTGGTGGTGAGCACCTCCCTCTCGTACGAGCAGTACTTC
CASSLVVSTSLSYEQYF
>-|-|TRBJ1-1|TRBV5-6
TGTGCCAGCAGCTACCAGACGGCCGATAACACTGAAGCTTTCTTT
CASSYQTADNTEAFF
>-|TRBD1|TRBJ1-5|TRBV30
TGTGCCTGGAGCGGCGACAGGGATCAGCCCCAGCATTTT
CAWSGDRDQPQHF
>-|-|TRBJ1-1|TRBV5-4
TGTGCCAGCAGCCGGGTCTCTCAACTTAACACTGAAGCTTTCTTT
CASSRVSQLNTEAFF
>-|TRBD2|TRBJ2-5|TRBV11-2
TGTGCCAGCAGCTTAGGGTCTAGCGGTCAAGAGACCCAGTACTTC
CASSLGSSGQETQYF
>-|-|TRBJ1-2|TRBV6-5
TGTGCCAGCAGTTACTTCGGGACACCAACTAACTATGGCTACACCTTC
CASSYFGTPTNYGYTF
>-|-|TRBJ2-1|TRBV6-4
TGTGCCAGCAGTGACTGGGCAGGGTCCGGTGAGCAGTTCTTC
CASSDWAGSGEQFF
>-|-|TRBJ2-1|TRBV7-3
TGTGCCAGCAGCACCGGGAGCTCCTACAATGAGCAGTTCTTC
CASSTGSSYNEQFF
>-|-|TRBJ2-3|TRBV2
TGTGCCAGCAGTGAAGATAGTGGGACGGGGGGCACAGATACGCAGTATTTT
CASSEDSGTGGTDTQYF
>-|TRBD2|TRBJ2-1|TRBV2
TGTGCCAGCAGTGGTACTAGCGGGGGCCCTTACAATGAGCAGTTCTTC
CASSGTSGGPYNEQFF
>-|-|TRBJ2-3|TRBV7-9
TGTGCCAGCAGCGGGATCCCCGATACGCAGTATTTT
CASSGIPDTQYF
>-|TRBD2|TRBJ2-7|TRBV5-1
TGCGCCAGCAGCTTGGCGGGGGGGCACGACGAGCAGTACTTC
CASSLAGGHDEQYF
>-|-|TRBJ2-5|TRBV5-1
TGCGCCAGCAGCTTGGGTGCGGGGGCCACACAAGAGACCCAGTACTTC
CASSLGAGATQETQYF
>-|-|TRBJ2-7|TRBV6-5
TGTGCCAGCAGTCGAACGACAGGACCTACGGAGCAGTACTTC
CASSRTTGPTEQYF
>-|-|TRBJ1-3|TRBV19
TGTGCCAGTAGTATGTCCAGGGGTGGAAACACCATATATTTT
CASSMSRGGNTIYF
>-|TRBD1|TRBJ2-5|TRBV19
TGTGCCAGTAGTGCCCTCTCCGGGACAGGGGCCCAAGAGACCCAGTACTTC
CASSALSGTGAQETQYF
>-|-|TRBJ2-3|TRBV9
TGTGCCAGCAGCGTAGGTGCGTCTAGCACAGATACGCAGTATTTT
CASSVGASSTDTQYF
>-|-|TRBJ1-3|TRBV19
TGTGCCAGCGGTGGTGGGGGGACGGTTGGAAACACCATATATTTT
CASGGGGTVGNTIYF
>-|-|TRBJ2-7|TRBV5-8
TGTGCCAGCAGCTTTTTGGGAACAGGACTCTACGAGCAGTACTTC
CASSFLGTGLYEQYF
>-|-|TRBJ1-2|TRBV7-9
TGTGCCAGCAGCTTTAGGGATATTGGCACCTTC
CASSFRDIGTF
>-|TRBD1|TRBJ1-2|TRBV27
TGTGCCAGCAGTTTTTGGACGACAGGGGGGGACTATGGCTACACCTTC
CASSFWTTGGDYGYTF
>-|TRBD2|TRBJ2-1|TRBV5-6
TGTGCCAGCAGCTCAAACCTTGGGACTAGCGGGCGAGGTGAGCAGTTCTTC
CASSSNLGTSGRGEQFF
>-|-|TRBJ2-5|TRBV4-1
TGCGCCAGCAGCCACCGGCCTGGTCGGGGAGAGGCAAAGGAGACCCAGTACTTC
CASSHRPGRGEAKETQYF
>-|-|TRBJ1-5|TRBV5-6
TGTGCCAGCAGCTCATTCGGACAGCCCCAGCATTTT
CASSSFGQPQHF
>-|-|TRBJ2-3|TRBV5-1
TGCGCCAGCAGGGATCCGGGGAGCACAGATACGCAGTATTTT
CASRDPGSTDTQYF
>-|TRBD2|TRBJ2-3|TRBV4-1
TGCGCCAGCAGCCAAGATCGAGCTAGCGGGTTCACCCCTTATACGCAGTATTTT
CASSQDRASGFTPYTQYF
>-|-|TRBJ1-2|TRBV18
TGTGCCAGCTCACCAGGGACCCAGAGCGGCTACACCTTC
CASSPGTQSGYTF
>-|-|TRBJ1-5|TRBV7-2
TGTGCCAGCAGCTTAGTGGCGACAGGCGCATCACCCCAGCATTTT
CASSLVATGASPQHF
>-|TRBD1|TRBJ2-7|TRBV6-1
TGTGCCAGCAGTGGTTGGACAGGGGGCAACGAGCAGTACTTC
CASSGWTGGNEQYF
>-|TRBD1|TRBJ1-3|TRBV2
TGTGCCAGCAGGGTCCAGGGGGCACGAAACACCATATATTTT
CASRVQGARNTIYF
>-|TRBD2|TRBJ2-5|TRBV28
TGTGCCAGCAGTTTGTACACCGGGACTAGCGGGGGGGCTGTCCAAGAGACCCAGTACTTC
CASSLYTGTSGGAVQETQYF
>once|-|TRBJ1-3|TRBV30
TGTGCCTGGAGTGTACCGAGGGGAAACACCATATATTTT
CAWSVPRGNTIYF
>-|-|TRBJ2-7|TRBV7-2
TGTGCCAGCAGCTTAGAGGGGACTTCGAGCTCCTACGAGCAGTACTTC
CASSLEGTSSSYEQYF
>once|-|TRBJ1-1|TRBV10-3
TGTGCCATCAGTCCGTCACAAGATAACACTGAAGCTTTCTTT
CAISPSQDNTEAFF
>few|-|TRBJ1-6|TRBV5-1
TGCGCCAGCAGCTTGGGGGAGGGTATTCCGGACCACCTCCACTTT
CASSLGEGIPDHLHF
>-|-|TRBJ2-7|TRBV6-5
TGTGCCAGCAGGCCCGGGACCGAGACCTACGAGCAGTACTTC
CASRPGTETYEQYF
>-|TRBD2|TRBJ2-7|TRBV5-5
TGTGCCAGCAGCCCGGCGGGGGGTTCGGGAGAGCAGTACTTC
CASSPAGGSGEQYF
>-|-|TRBJ1-2|TRBV5-1
TGCGCCAGCAACGAGGCGGGGAATGGCTACACCTTC
CASNEAGNGYTF
>-|-|TRBJ2-1|TRBV7-7
TGTGCCAGCAGCGATATTGGGAGGCGAAGCTCCTACAATGAGCAGTTCTTC
CASSDIGRRSSYNEQFF
>-|TRBD2|TRBJ2-3|TRBV10-3
TGTGCCATCAGTGAATACATAGCGGGAAAAGGCACAGATACGCAGTATTTT
CAISEYIAGKGTDTQYF
>-|-|TRBJ1-1|TRBV18
TGTGCCAGCTCACCAACGACGGGCATGAACACTGAAGCTTTCTTT
CASSPTTGMNTEAFF
>-|TRBD2|TRBJ2-3|TRBV9
TGTGCCAGCAGCGCCCGAGGGCTAGCGGGGGTACCTTCCACAGATACGCAGTATTTT
CASSARGLAGVPSTDTQYF
>-|-|TRBJ1-6|TRBV30
TGTGCCTGGAGTCCCGGGGACCGTTCACCCCTCCACTTT
CAWSPGDRSPLHF
>-|-|TRBJ1-5|TRBV7-3
TGTGCCAGCTCGCGGGGGTCCGGGGAAGGGGGCAATCAGCCCCAGCATTTT
CASSRGSGEGGNQPQHF
>-|TRBD1|TRBJ2-7|TRBV23-1
TGCGCCAGCAGTCAAGGACAGGGGGCATATCGGTCCTACGAGCAGTACTTC
CASSQGQGAYRSYEQYF
>-|-|TRBJ2-2|TRBV11-1
TGTGCCAGCAGCGGGACGTCCGTCGGGGAGCTGTTTTTT
CASSGTSVGELFF